Below, 16 T cell receptor beta chains from the same sample are listed, as sequenced in a study of STAT5B mutations in CD4+ large granular lymphocyte leukemia. Assay used: immunoSEQ multiplex PCR; TCRdb lists only in-frame clones, some missing. The sample contains under 35,000 clones, about 74% of which appear only once. Sequenced material: CD4+ T cells from blood buffy coats. The receptors originated from a human donor in good health.

The table lists this clone with a few counts. The rearrangement uses TRBV7-3 and TRBJ2-3; 11 bases agree with TRBD2. J was trimmed by 6 bases and V by 5 bases; bases with no gene match: 10. This CDR3 has 16 amino acids. CDR1 SGHTA and CDR2 FQGTGA come from the germline V gene. Written as DNA, the CDR3 is TGTGCCAGCAGCCAATCCGGGACTAGCGGAGGGGATACGCAGTATTTT. It yields the protein CASSQSGTSGGDTQYF.

J is TRBJ1-1 and V is TRBV30; TRBD1 is a possible D gene (6 bases). CDR1 and CDR2 from the germline V gene are GTSNPN and SVGIG (reference sequence). The CDR3 extends over 13 amino acids. V was shortened by 5 bases and J by 5 bases, with 15 bases between the two germline ends. Here the CDR3 reads CAWEGQGRTEAFF. The DNA for the CDR3 is TGTGCCTGGGAGGGGCAGGGGAGGACTGAAGCTTTCTTT.

The chain combines TRBV12-1 with TRBJ2-7. TRBV12-1 is a recognized pseudogene. This CDR3 has 16 amino acids. This chain's CDR3 is CASSFGVVTLRHEQYF. CDR3 nucleotides: TGTGCCAGCAGCTTTGGTGTAGTGACGCTTCGACACGAGCAGTACTTC.

The chain recombines TRBV19 with TRBJ2-7; D ambiguous. The CDR3 is made up of 12 amino acids. V lost 3 bases and J lost 6, with 9 bases in between. In germline, CDR1 is LNHDA, CDR2 SQIVND (reference sequence). CDR3 coding DNA: TGTGCCAGTAGTATGATAGGATTCGAGCAGTACTTC. It codes for CASSMIGFEQYF.

The V and J genes are TRBV29-1 and TRBJ2-3; 8 bases line up with TRBD1. The V gene end was trimmed by 4 bases and the J gene end by 6 bases; junction bases not matched to a gene: 6. The CDR3 loop spans 13 amino acids. Germline V gene lookup returns CDR1 SQVTM and CDR2 ANQGSEA. CDR3 coding DNA: TGCAGCGTTGGGGGACAGGATGGGGATACGCAGTATTTT. Protein product: CSVGGQDGDTQYF.

Regarding this clone: One end of the junction is discordant with germline, which a read error may explain. The V gene is TRBV29-1, the J gene TRBJ2-7; 9 bases are shared with TRBD1. This CDR3 is 12 amino acids long. Germline V gene lookup returns CDR1 SQVTM and CDR2 ANQGSEA. The CDR3 is CSVEGTGYEQYF. The CDR3 DNA reads TGCAGCGTCGAAGGGACAGGGTACGAGCAGTACTTC.

The gene calls are TRBV27 and TRBJ1-1, with TRBD1 as a possible D gene (6 bases). This CDR3 contains 15 residues. Trimming pared 5 bases from V and 1 base from J, leaving 14 bases between. Germline V gene data show CDR1 as MNHEY and CDR2 as SMNVEV (reference sequence). The CDR3 bases are TGTGCCAGCAGTCCGTGGCAGGGGACGAACACTGAAGCTTTCTTT. Translated, it gives CASSPWQGTNTEAFF.

This chain links TRBV7-9 with TRBJ1-1, with TRBD1 matching over 7 bases. The CDR3 covers 14 residues. V shed 5 bases, J shed 0 bases, and the junction held 3 bases outside the gene matches. Germline CDR1 reads SEHNR; CDR2 reads FQNEAQ (reference sequence). The DNA for the CDR3 is TGTGCCAGCAGCCCGACAGGGTTGAACACTGAAGCTTTCTTT. It translates to CASSPTGLNTEAFF. Using reference TRBV7-9 and TRBJ1-1 for the parts outside the CDR3, the full variable domain is DTGVSQNPRHKITKRGQNVTFRCDPISEHNRLYWYRQTLGQGPEFLTYFQNEAQLEKSRLLSDRFSAERPKGSFSTLEIQRTEQGDSAMYLCASSPTGLNTEAFFGQGTRLTVV.

This sequence joins TRBV15 and TRBJ1-1, with D possibly TRBD1 on 6 matching bases. Trimming stripped 0 bases from V and 9 bases from J, with 11 bases between. The CDR3 totals 13 residues. In germline, CDR1 is LNHNV, CDR2 YYDKDF (reference sequence). The CDR3 loop is CATSRDEQGKAFF. In nucleotides, the CDR3 is TGTGCCACCAGCAGAGATGAACAGGGTAAAGCTTTCTTT.

This clone was counted a single time. V is TRBV5-5 and J is TRBJ2-1, with a weak D call TRBD1 (5 bases). Germline CDR1 reads SGHKS; CDR2 reads YYEKEE (reference sequence). Trimming took 7 bases from V and 4 from J, leaving 15 bases between them. The CDR3 is 14 residues long. CDR3 bases: TGTGCCAGCCAGGGTGCCGAGCTTTACAATGAGCAGTTCTTC. It is translated as CASQGAELYNEQFF.

The chain combines TRBV19 with TRBJ2-7; D unresolved. The V end lost 3 bases, the J end lost 3 bases, and 6 bases lay between the germline ends. CDR1 is LNHDA and CDR2 is SQIVND in the germline V gene (reference sequence). This CDR3 comprises 12 residues. The CDR3 reads CASSINDYEQYF. The CDR3 DNA follows: TGTGCCAGTAGTATCAACGACTACGAGCAGTACTTC. The variable domain in full, with the rest retrieved from reference TRBV19 and TRBJ2-7, is DGGITQSPKYLFRKEGQNVTLSCEQNLNHDAMYWYRQDPGQGLRLIYYSQIVNDFQKGDIAEGYSVSREKKESFPLTVTSAQKNPTAFYLCASSINDYEQYFGPGTRLTVT.

The V gene is TRBV9, the J gene TRBJ2-1, with D maybe TRBD1 (8 bases). V shed 4 bases and J shed 5 bases, with 19 bases lying between them. The CDR3 extends over 16 amino acids. Germline V lookup: CDR1 SGDLS, CDR2 YYNGEE. The CDR3 DNA reads as TGTGCCAGCAGCACCACAGGGGGGGTCTTGGACAATGAGCAGTTCTTC. Its protein product is CASSTTGGVLDNEQFF.

The V gene is TRBV28, the J gene TRBJ2-7; D could derive from TRBD1 or TRBD2 (5 bases each). The CDR3 spans 16 residues. The germline V and J ends were trimmed by 6 bases and 4 bases, with 22 bases remaining between them. Germline CDR1 is MDHEN and CDR2 is SYDVKM. This chain's CDR3 is CASRGNRGKGPYEQYF. As DNA, the CDR3 is TGTGCCAGCAGGGGAAATCGGGGCAAAGGCCCTTACGAGCAGTACTTC.

Comments on this clone: The junction departs from germline at one end; a sequencing error may be responsible. The chain has TRBV7-7 and TRBJ1-1; TRBD1 is a possible D gene (6 bases). Germline assignment: CDR1 SSHAT and CDR2 FNYEAQ (reference sequence). This CDR3 spans 13 amino acids. For the CDR3, the DNA is TGTGCTAGCAGCCAGGGGATGAACACTGAAGCTTTCTTT. Protein product: CASSQGMNTEAFF.

There are a few counts of this clone. This chain uses TRBV2 with TRBJ1-5; 7 bases are shared with TRBD1. CDR3 length: 12 residues. Losses at the gene ends were 7 bases for V and 4 bases for J; bases not matched to a gene: 1. Germline V gene lookup returns CDR1 SNHLY and CDR2 FYNNEI. CDR3 region: CASKGANQPQHF. The CDR3 DNA reads as TGTGCCAGCAAGGGGGCGAATCAGCCCCAGCATTTT.

This chain joins TRBV7-2 and TRBJ1-2; D unclear. The CDR3 sequence is 13 residues long. CDR1 is SGHTA, CDR2 FQGNSA, per germline. V was clipped by 1 base and J by 3 bases, with 6 bases between them. DNA for the CDR3: TGTGCCAGCAGCTTAGACGGGGACTATGGCTACACCTTC. Protein: CASSLDGDYGYTF.